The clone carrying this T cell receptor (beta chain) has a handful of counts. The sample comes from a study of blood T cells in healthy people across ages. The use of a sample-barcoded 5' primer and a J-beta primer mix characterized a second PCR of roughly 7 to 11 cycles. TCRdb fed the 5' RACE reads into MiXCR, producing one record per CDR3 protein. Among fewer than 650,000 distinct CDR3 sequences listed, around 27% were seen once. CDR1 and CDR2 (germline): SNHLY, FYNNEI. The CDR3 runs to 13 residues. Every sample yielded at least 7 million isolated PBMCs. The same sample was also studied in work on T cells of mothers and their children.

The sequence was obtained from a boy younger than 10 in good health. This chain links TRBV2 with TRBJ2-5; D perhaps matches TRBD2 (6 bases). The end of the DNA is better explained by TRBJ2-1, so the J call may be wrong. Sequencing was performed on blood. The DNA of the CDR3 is TGTGCCAGCAGTGAGGGACGGGGGAATGAGCAGTTCTTC. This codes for CASSEGRGNEQFF.